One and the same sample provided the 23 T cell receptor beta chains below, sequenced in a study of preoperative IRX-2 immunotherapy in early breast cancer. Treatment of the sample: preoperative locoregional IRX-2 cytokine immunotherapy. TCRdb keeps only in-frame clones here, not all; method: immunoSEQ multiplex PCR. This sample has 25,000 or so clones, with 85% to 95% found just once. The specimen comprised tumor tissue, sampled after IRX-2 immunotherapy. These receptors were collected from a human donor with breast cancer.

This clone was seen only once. Here the CDR3 DNA reads TGTGCCTGGAGTCCCACGACATTTCAGAACGAGCAGTACTTC. Protein: CAWSPTTFQNEQYF. The J gene is TRBJ2-7, the V gene TRBV30; D is undetermined. Trimming pared 2 bases from V and 5 bases from J, leaving 16 bases between. Germline-derived CDR1 and CDR2 are GTSNPN and SVGIG (reference sequence). This CDR3 spans 14 amino acids.

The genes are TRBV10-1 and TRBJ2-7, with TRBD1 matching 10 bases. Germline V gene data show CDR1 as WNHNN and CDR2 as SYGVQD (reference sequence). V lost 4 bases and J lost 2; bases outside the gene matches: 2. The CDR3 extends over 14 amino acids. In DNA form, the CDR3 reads TGCGCCAGCAGTGTGGGACAGGGGACCTACGAGCAGTACTTC. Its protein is CASSVGQGTYEQYF.

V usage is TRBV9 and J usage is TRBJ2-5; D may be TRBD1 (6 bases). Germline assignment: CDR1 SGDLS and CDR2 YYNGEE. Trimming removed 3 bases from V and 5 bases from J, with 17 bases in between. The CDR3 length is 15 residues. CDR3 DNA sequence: TGTGCCAGCAGCGCTTCCCAGGGGCGCCGGGAGACCCAGTACTTC. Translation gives CASSASQGRRETQYF.

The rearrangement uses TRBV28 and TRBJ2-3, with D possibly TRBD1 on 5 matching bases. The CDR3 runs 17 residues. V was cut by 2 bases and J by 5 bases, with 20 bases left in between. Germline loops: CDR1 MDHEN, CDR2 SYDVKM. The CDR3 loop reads CASSLVGQGNLGDTQYF. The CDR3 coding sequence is TGTGCCAGCAGTTTAGTCGGGCAGGGAAACTTGGGAGATACGCAGTATTTT.

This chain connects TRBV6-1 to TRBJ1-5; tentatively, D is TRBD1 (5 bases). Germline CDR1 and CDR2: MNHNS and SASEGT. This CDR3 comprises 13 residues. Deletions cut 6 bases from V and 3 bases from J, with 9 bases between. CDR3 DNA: TGTGCCAGCAGGGGGGTCACCAATCAGCCCCAGCATTTT. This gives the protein CASRGVTNQPQHF.

CDR3 sequence reads: CASSSGAYNEQYF. The CDR3, as DNA: TGTGCCAGCAGCTCTGGGGCCTACAACGAGCAGTACTTC. The gene calls are TRBV7-3 and TRBJ2-7, with a weak D call TRBD1 (5 bases). The CDR3 totals 13 residues. The ends were cut back, 4 bases at V and 5 bases at J, with 12 bases in the middle. The germline CDR1 and CDR2 sequences are SGHTA and FQGTGA.

The CDR3 nucleotides read TGTGCCAGCAGCTTGGGGACTAGCGGAGGGAGGGAAGAGACCCAGTACTTC. It is translated as CASSLGTSGGREETQYF. The gene calls are TRBV5-4 and TRBJ2-5; the match to TRBD2 covers 10 bases. This CDR3 region has 17 residues. The germline V gene encodes CDR1 SGHNT and CDR2 YYREEE (reference sequence). V lost 0 bases, J lost 3 bases, and 8 bases stayed unmatched.

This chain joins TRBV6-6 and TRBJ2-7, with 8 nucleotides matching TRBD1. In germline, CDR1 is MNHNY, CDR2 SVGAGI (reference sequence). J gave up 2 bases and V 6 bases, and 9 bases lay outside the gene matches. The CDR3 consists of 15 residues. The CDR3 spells CASSETPTGAYEQYF. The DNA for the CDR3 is TGTGCCAGCAGCGAGACCCCGACAGGGGCCTACGAGCAGTACTTC.

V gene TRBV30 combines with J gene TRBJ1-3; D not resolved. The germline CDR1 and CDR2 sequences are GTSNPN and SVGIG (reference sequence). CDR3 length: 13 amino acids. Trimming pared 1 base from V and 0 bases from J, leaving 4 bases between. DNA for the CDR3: TGTGCCTGGAGTGCCAACTCTGGAAACACCATATATTTT. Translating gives CAWSANSGNTIYF.

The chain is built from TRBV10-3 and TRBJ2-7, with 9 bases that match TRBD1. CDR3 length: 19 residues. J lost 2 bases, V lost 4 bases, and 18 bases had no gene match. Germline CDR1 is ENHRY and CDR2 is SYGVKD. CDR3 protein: CAISALLQGAEEVAYEQYF. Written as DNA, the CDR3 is TGTGCCATCAGTGCCCTACTACAGGGGGCGGAGGAGGTTGCCTACGAGCAGTACTTC.

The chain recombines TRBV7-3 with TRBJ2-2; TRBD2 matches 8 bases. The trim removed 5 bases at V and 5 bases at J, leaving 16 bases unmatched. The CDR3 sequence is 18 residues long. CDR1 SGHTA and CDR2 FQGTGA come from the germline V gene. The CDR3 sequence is CASSPPGSSGKETGELFF. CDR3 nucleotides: TGTGCCAGCAGCCCCCCCGGGAGTAGCGGGAAAGAAACCGGGGAGCTGTTTTTT.

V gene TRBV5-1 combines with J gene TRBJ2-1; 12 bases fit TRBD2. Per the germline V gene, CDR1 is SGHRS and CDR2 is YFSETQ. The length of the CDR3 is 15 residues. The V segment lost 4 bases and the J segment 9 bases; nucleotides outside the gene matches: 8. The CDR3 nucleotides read TGCGCCAGCAGCCCAAGGACTAGCGGGGAAGGTGAGCAGTTCTTC. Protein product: CASSPRTSGEGEQFF.

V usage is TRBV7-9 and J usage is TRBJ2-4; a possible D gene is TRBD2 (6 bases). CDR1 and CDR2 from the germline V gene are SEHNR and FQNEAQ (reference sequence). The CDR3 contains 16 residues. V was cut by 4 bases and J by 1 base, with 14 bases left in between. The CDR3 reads CASSSGAGLAKNIQYF. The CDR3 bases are TGTGCCAGCAGCTCAGGTGCGGGGCTGGCCAAAAACATTCAGTACTTC.

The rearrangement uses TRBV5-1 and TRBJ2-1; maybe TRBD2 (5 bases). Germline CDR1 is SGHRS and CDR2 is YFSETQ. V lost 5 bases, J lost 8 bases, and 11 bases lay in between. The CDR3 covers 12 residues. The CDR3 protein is CASRGSVHEQFF. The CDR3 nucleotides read TGCGCCAGCAGGGGTAGCGTACATGAGCAGTTCTTC.

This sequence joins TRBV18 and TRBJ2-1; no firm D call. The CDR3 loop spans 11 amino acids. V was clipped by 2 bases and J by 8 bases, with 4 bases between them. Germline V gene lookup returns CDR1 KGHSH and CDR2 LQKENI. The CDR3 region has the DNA TGTGCCAGCTCACCAAGAGATGAGCAGTTCTTC. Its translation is CASSPRDEQFF.

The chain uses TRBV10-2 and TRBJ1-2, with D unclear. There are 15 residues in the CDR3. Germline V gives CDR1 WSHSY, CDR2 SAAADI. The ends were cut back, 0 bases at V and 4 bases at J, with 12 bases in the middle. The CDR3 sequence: CASSESLTLSYGYTF. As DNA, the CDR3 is TGCGCCAGCAGTGAGTCCCTAACGTTGTCCTATGGCTACACCTTC.

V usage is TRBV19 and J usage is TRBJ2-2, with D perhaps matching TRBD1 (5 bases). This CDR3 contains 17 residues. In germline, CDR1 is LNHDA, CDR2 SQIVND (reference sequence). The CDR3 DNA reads TGTGCAACCAGCTCCCTGGGGCTGACAGTTAACACCGGGGAGCTGTTTTTT. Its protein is CATSSLGLTVNTGELFF. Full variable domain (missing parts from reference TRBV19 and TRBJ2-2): DGGITQSPKYLFRKEGQNVTLSCEQNLNHDAMYWYRQDPGQGLRLIYYSQIVNDFQKGDIAEGYSVSREKKESFPLTVTSAQKNPTAFYLCATSSLGLTVNTGELFFGEGSRLTVL.

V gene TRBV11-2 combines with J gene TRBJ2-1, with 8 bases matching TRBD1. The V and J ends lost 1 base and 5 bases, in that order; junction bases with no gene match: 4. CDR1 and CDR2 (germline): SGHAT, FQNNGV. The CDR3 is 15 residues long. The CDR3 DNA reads TGTGCCAGCAGCTTAGGGACAGGGAGTAACAATGAGCAGTTCTTC. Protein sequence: CASSLGTGSNNEQFF.

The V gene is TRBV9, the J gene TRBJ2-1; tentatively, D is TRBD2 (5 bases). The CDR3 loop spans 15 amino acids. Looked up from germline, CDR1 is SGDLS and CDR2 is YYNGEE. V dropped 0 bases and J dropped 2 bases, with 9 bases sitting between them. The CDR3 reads CASSVGPAAYNEQFF. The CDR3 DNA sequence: TGTGCCAGCAGCGTAGGTCCAGCGGCCTACAATGAGCAGTTCTTC.

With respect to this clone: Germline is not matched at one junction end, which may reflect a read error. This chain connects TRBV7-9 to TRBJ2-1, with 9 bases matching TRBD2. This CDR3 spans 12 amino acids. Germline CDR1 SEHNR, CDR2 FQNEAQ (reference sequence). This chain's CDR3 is CASSYPLAGHLF. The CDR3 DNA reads TGTGCCAGCAGCTACCCACTAGCGGGCCATCTCTTC. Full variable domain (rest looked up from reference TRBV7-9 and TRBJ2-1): DTGVSQNPRHKITKRGQNVTFRCDPISEHNRLYWYRQTLGQGPEFLTYFQNEAQLEKSRLLSDRFSAERPKGSFSTLEIQRTEQGDSAMYLCASSYPLAGHLFGPGTRLTVL.

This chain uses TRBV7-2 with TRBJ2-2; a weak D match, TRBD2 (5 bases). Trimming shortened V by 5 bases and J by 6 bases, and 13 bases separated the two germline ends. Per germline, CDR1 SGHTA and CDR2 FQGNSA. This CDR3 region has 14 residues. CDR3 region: CASSHTRGPGELFF. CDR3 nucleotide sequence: TGTGCCAGCAGCCACACAAGAGGGCCCGGGGAGCTGTTTTTT.

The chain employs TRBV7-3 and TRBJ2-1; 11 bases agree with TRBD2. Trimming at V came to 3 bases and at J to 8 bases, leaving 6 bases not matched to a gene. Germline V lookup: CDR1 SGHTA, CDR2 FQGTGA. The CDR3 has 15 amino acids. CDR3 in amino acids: CASSFLAGGGYEQFF. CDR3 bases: TGTGCCAGCAGCTTTCTAGCGGGGGGTGGGTATGAGCAGTTCTTC.

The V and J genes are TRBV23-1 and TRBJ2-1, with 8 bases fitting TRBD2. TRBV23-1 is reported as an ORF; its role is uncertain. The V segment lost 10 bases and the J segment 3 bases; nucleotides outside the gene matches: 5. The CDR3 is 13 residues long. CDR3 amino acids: CANGRDFYNEQFF. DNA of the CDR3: TGCGCCAACGGGAGGGATTTCTACAATGAGCAGTTCTTC.